Below are 9 T cell receptor beta chains sequenced from a single sample in a study of T cells after yellow fever vaccination. TCRdb reanalysed the 5' RACE reads using MiXCR and keeps one entry per CDR3 protein. Counted here are 340,000 or so distinct CDR3 sequences, about an eighth occurring once; the ten biggest clones make up around 3%. Material: CD4+ T cells sorted from PBMCs, obtained 15 days after the yellow fever booster vaccination. These receptors all come from a man between 18 and 29 years old who received the YFV17D yellow fever vaccine.

This clonotype was seen many times. The chain joins TRBV7-2 to TRBJ2-5; TRBD2 aligns across 8 bases. Per germline, CDR1 SGHTA and CDR2 FQGNSA. The junction had 3 bases not matched to a gene; V was cut back by 5 bases and J by 1 base. This CDR3 spans 14 amino acids. CDR3 region: CASSQSGGQETQYF. The CDR3, as DNA: TGTGCCAGCAGCCAAAGCGGGGGCCAAGAGACCCAGTACTTC.

This clonotype was seen many times. The chain is built from TRBV11-3 and TRBJ1-1; perhaps TRBD1 as D (6 bases). The germline V gene encodes CDR1 SGHNT and CDR2 YENEEA. Trimming pared 5 bases from V and 5 bases from J, leaving 9 bases between. The CDR3 loop spans 12 amino acids. The chain's CDR3 is CASSPGATEAFF. DNA for the CDR3: TGTGCCAGCAGCCCGGGGGCTACTGAAGCTTTCTTT.

This clonotype was observed a single time. V is TRBV3-1 and J is TRBJ2-7, with D possibly matching TRBD1 (5 bases). This CDR3 is built from 15 residues. CDR1 is LGHDT, CDR2 YNNKEL, per germline (reference sequence). Trimming cost V 1 base and J 3 bases, with 13 bases left between them. The CDR3 here is CASSQVSTGGYEQYF. CDR3 nucleotide sequence: TGTGCCAGCAGCCAAGTTTCAACAGGCGGCTACGAGCAGTACTTC.

This chain joins TRBV20-1 and TRBJ2-2, with D possibly being TRBD1 (5 bases). This CDR3 has 15 residues. The V gene lost 6 bases and the J gene lost 0 bases, with 14 bases spanning the gap. In germline, CDR1 is DFQATT, CDR2 SNEGSKA (reference sequence). The CDR3 sequence is CSAPERQTNTGELFF. DNA for the CDR3: TGCAGTGCCCCGGAACGACAGACGAACACCGGGGAGCTGTTTTTT.

A few counts support this clonotype. The V and J genes are TRBV5-6 and TRBJ2-5; 11 positions match TRBD1. Trimming at V came to 4 bases and at J to 4 bases, leaving 3 bases not matched to a gene. CDR3 length: 14 amino acids. From germline, CDR1 is SGHDT and CDR2 YYEEEE. The CDR3 here is CASSRTGGGETQYF. CDR3 DNA: TGTGCCAGCAGCCGGACAGGGGGCGGAGAGACCCAGTACTTC.

This clonotype turned up a few times. The chain links TRBV18 to TRBJ2-5, with 11 bases that match TRBD1. Germline V gene data show CDR1 as KGHSH and CDR2 as LQKENI. CDR3 size: 18 residues. The V segment lost 1 base and the J segment 4 bases; nucleotides outside the gene matches: 11. CDR3 region: CASSPLPRTGGIRETQYF. As DNA, the CDR3 is TGTGCCAGCTCACCACTCCCCCGGACAGGGGGCATTCGAGAGACCCAGTACTTC.

This clonotype occurred a few times. This rearrangement joins TRBV12-3 or TRBV12-4 to TRBJ1-4, with 8 bases lining up with TRBD1. The CDR3 extends over 16 amino acids. V shed 0 bases, J shed 9 bases, and the junction held 9 bases outside the gene matches. As DNA, the CDR3 is TGTGCCAGCAGTTTAGCCGGGACAGGCGCGATGAAAAAACTGTTTTTT. It codes for CASSLAGTGAMKKLFF.

Ten or more counts support this clonotype. The chain employs TRBV10-2 and TRBJ2-1, with D maybe TRBD1 (6 bases). V lost 3 bases and J lost 7, with 19 bases in between. Germline V lookup: CDR1 WSHSY, CDR2 SAAADI. This CDR3 comprises 16 residues. Here the CDR3 reads CASSDLGTPSVNEQFF. The CDR3 coding sequence is TGCGCCAGCAGTGATCTCGGGACACCCTCAGTGAATGAGCAGTTCTTC.

The chain links TRBV23-1 to TRBJ2-4; D possibly corresponds to TRBD1 (5 bases). TRBV23-1 is designated an ORF whose function remains uncertain. CDR3 length: 16 residues. Trimming took 4 bases from V and 7 from J, leaving 20 bases between them. CDR3 coding DNA: TGCGCCAGCAGTCCATTACCCTCGGCAGGGTGGAACATTCAGTACTTC. Residues: CASSPLPSAGWNIQYF.